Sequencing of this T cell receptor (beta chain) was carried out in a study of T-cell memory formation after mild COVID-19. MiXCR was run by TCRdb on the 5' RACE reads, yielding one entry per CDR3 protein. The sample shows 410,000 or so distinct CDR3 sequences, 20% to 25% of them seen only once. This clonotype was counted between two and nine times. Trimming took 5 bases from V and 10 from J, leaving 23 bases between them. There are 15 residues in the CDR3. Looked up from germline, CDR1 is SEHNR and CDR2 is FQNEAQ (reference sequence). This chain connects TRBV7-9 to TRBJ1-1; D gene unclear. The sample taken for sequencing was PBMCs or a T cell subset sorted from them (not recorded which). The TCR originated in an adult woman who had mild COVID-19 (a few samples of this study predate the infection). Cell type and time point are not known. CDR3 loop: CASSPAPEDPGRAFF. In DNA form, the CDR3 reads TGTGCCAGCAGCCCCGCGCCCGAAGATCCGGGGAGAGCTTTCTTT.